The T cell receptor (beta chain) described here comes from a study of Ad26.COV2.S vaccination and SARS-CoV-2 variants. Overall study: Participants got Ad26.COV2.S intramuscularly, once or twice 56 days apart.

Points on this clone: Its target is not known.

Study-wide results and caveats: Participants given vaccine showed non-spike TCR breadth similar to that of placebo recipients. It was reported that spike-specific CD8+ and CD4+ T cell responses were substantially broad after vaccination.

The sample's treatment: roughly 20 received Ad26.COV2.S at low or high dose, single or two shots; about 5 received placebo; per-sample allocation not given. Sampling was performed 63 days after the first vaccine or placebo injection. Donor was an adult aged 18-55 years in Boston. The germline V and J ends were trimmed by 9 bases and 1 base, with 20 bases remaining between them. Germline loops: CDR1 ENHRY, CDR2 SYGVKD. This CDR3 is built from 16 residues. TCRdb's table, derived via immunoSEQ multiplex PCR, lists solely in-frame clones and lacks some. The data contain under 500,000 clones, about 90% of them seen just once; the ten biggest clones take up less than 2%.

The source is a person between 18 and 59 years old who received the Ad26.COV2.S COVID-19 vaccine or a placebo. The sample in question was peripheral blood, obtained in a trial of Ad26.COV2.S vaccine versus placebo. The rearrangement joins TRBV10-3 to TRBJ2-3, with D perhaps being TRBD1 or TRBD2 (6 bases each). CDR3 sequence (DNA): TGTGCCATTGGGACGGGGGCCCAAATGGGCACAGATACGCAGTATTTT. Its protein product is CAIGTGAQMGTDTQYF.